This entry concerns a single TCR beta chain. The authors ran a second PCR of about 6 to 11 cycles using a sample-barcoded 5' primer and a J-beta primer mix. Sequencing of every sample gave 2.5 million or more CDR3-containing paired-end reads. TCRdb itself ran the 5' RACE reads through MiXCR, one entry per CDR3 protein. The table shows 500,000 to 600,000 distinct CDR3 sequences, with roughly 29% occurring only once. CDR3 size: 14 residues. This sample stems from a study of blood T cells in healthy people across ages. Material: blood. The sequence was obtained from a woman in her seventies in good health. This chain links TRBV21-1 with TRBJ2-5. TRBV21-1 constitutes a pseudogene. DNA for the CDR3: TGTGCCAGCAGCAAAGCTGTAGGACAAGAGACCCAGTACTTC. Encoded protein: CASSKAVGQETQYF.